These T cell receptor beta chains were read from a single sample in a study of shared T cell receptors in the human thymus. TCRdb's table, derived via immunoSEQ multiplex PCR, lists solely in-frame clones and lacks some. This table holds hundreds of thousands of clones, about 87% found once. The same specimen was also included in a second study, on human thymus T cells.

The sequenced sample consisted of thymocytes. The receptors stem from a boy younger than two with a congenital heart defect. CDR3s include the opening cysteine and the closing phenylalanine or tryptophan. The D gene is left open where the match is weak. Rows may omit the clone size; those that give it use once, few, many or a size class.

CDR3	DNA	size	V	J	D
CASSQGEGGGTDTQYF	TGCGCCAGCAGCCAGGGGGAGGGCGGGGGCACAGATACGCAGTATTTT	-	TRBV4-3	TRBJ2-3	TRBD2
CASGRKDRPEDTQYF	TGTGCTAGTGGTCGGAAGGACAGACCCGAGGATACGCAGTATTTT	-	TRBV12-5	TRBJ2-3	-
CASSEVPGLAPRYYGYTF	TGTGCCAGCAGTGAAGTACCGGGTTTGGCGCCACGATACTATGGCTACACCTTC	-	TRBV6-4	TRBJ1-2	-
CASSPQEGTDRHNGPDEQYF	TGTGCCAGCAGCCCCCAGGAGGGGACAGACCGACATAACGGGCCCGACGAGCAGTACTTC	-	TRBV9	TRBJ2-7	-
CASSGRTSPAGGYTF	TGTGCCAGCAGTGGGAGGACTTCCCCGGCGGGAGGCTACACCTTC	-	TRBV2	TRBJ1-2	-
CSVEGLGQNTDTQYF	TGCAGCGTTGAAGGGTTGGGGCAGAACACAGATACGCAGTATTTT	-	TRBV29-1	TRBJ2-3	-
CASSPPGQNQPQHF	TGTGCCAGCAGTCCACCGGGACAGAATCAGCCCCAGCATTTT	-	TRBV27	TRBJ1-5	TRBD1
CASWGSGGPRTQYF	TGTGCCAGTTGGGGGAGCGGGGGGCCCAGGACCCAGTACTTC	-	TRBV27	TRBJ2-5	TRBD2
CASSVDRETSNEQFF	TGTGCCAGCAGTGTAGACAGGGAGACTTCAAATGAGCAGTTCTTC	-	TRBV6-4	TRBJ2-1	TRBD1
CASSERSLSSEQFF	TGTGCCAGCAGTGAACGGTCGCTATCAAGTGAGCAGTTCTTC	-	TRBV6-1	TRBJ2-1	-
CASSATGGFNSPLHF	TGTGCCAGCAGCGCGACAGGGGGCTTTAATTCACCCCTCCACTTT	-	TRBV7-6	TRBJ1-6	TRBD1
CASSKGQTKPHYDNEQFF	TGTGCCAGCAGCAAGGGACAGACAAAGCCCCACTACGACAATGAGCAGTTCTTC	-	TRBV7-2	TRBJ2-1	TRBD1
CASSPKGGTRETQYF	TGTGCCAGCTCACCGAAAGGGGGTACCCGAGAGACCCAGTACTTC	-	TRBV18	TRBJ2-5	-
CASSLNRDSPEAFF	TGTGCCAGCAGCTTAAATCGGGACAGCCCTGAAGCTTTCTTT	-	TRBV7-3	TRBJ1-1	TRBD1
CASSYVSSGYEQYF	TGTGCCAGCAGTTATGTGTCTAGCGGGTACGAGCAGTACTTC	-	TRBV6-5	TRBJ2-7	TRBD2
CAWTRTSGGADTGELFF	TGTGCCTGGACCCGGACTAGCGGGGGGGCCGACACCGGGGAGCTGTTTTTT	-	TRBV30	TRBJ2-2	TRBD2
CASSLDRHMQPQHF	TGTGCCAGCAGTTTAGACAGACATATGCAGCCCCAGCATTTT	-	TRBV28	TRBJ1-5	-
CAWSDGTINEQFF	TGTGCCTGGAGTGATGGGACTATAAATGAGCAGTTCTTC	-	TRBV30	TRBJ2-1	TRBD2
CASGFDPSSGRYNEQFF	TGTGCTAGTGGTTTTGACCCTTCTAGCGGGAGATACAATGAGCAGTTCTTC	-	TRBV12-5	TRBJ2-1	TRBD2
CASSHQYDRGRQETQYF	TGTGCCAGCAGCCATCAGTACGACAGGGGGCGCCAAGAGACCCAGTACTTC	-	TRBV7-4	TRBJ2-5	TRBD1
CASSRVQVGTSPQPPYEQYF	TGTGCCAGCAGCCGGGTGCAGGTTGGGACTAGCCCCCAACCACCCTACGAGCAGTACTTC	few	TRBV4-2	TRBJ2-7	TRBD2
CASSLAGGSLYEQYF	TGTGCCAGCAGCTTAGCTGGTGGGAGCCTATACGAGCAGTACTTC	-	TRBV11-2	TRBJ2-7	-
CASSIVASGGKNIQYF	TGTGCCAGTAGTATAGTCGCTAGCGGGGGGAAAAACATTCAGTACTTC	-	TRBV19	TRBJ2-4	TRBD2